This T cell receptor beta chain was retrieved from a study of CD8+CD57+ T cells in acquired aplastic anemia. Study overall: Yields of DNA that came from sorted CD4+ and CD8+ cells averaged roughly 3.3 ug. The study obtained about 10.8 million reads on average for CD4+ cells from healthy donors.

There are 13 residues in the CDR3. Trimming removed 6 bases from V and 2 bases from J, with 11 bases in between. As regards this clonotype: The target antigen is unknown.

Study results and limitations: Patients and controls had in common approximately 30 CD8+ CDR3 sequences. Patients and healthy controls showed no significant CD8+ Simpson's diversity difference.

Profiling that covered TCR beta VDJ and CDR3 relied on genomic DNA as its template. TCRdb reprocessed the reads via MiXCR and lists one record per CDR3 protein. The data show approximately 98,000 distinct CDR3 sequences, around 50% seen once. Sequencing input: sorted CD4+, CD8+, or CD8+CD57+ T cells (not recorded which) from PBMCs. The TCR was taken from a human donor in good health, serving as a control. The rearrangement joins TRBV12-3 or TRBV12-4 to TRBJ2-7; D is perhaps TRBD2 (6 bases). The CDR3: CASSSGLTYEQYF. In DNA, the CDR3 is TGTGCCAGCAGCAGCGGGCTTACCTACGAGCAGTACTTC.